Listed here are 18 T cell receptor beta chains from one sample, sequenced in a study of regulatory T cells in long-lasting Graves disease. In building TCR beta libraries, iRepertoire HTBI primers were used together with Arm-PCR of CDR3 regions. MiXCR, run by TCRdb on the multiplex PCR reads, gives a single entry per CDR3 protein. The table has about 420,000 distinct CDR3 sequences, about 17% seen once. Documented time point: newly diagnosed GD, antithyroid drugs for less than 3 months. Preparation of the TCR library used RNA extracted from PBMCs. The data also belong to a second study, concerning T cells in Graves' hyperthyroidism and ophthalmopathy.

The specimen comprised peripheral blood mononuclear cells (PBMCs), sampled at new diagnosis, from a patient treated with antithyroid drugs. The receptors shown here come from a woman in her late teens or twenties with Graves disease.

This sequence joins TRBV7-2 and TRBJ2-2, with TRBD2 matching 12 bases. CDR1 and CDR2 (germline): SGHTA, FQGNSA. The J segment lost 1 base and the V segment lost 5 bases, leaving 14 bases of the junction unmatched. The CDR3 length is 20 residues. The CDR3: CASSPSRFRTSGMNTGELFF. The CDR3 nucleotides read TGTGCCAGCAGCCCAAGTAGATTTCGGACTAGCGGGATGAACACCGGGGAGCTGTTTTTT.

Comment on this clonotype: One junction end does not reproduce the germline sequence, and a read error may be involved. J is TRBJ2-5 and V is TRBV9; possible D gene TRBD2, 6 bases. From germline, CDR1 is SGDLS and CDR2 YYNGEE. This CDR3 spans 15 amino acids. The CDR3 nucleotides are TGTGCCAGCAGCGTAGAAGTAGCGGCTCAAGAGACCCAGCACTTC. It is translated as CASSVEVAAQETQHF.

This clonotype was seen repeatedly, ten times or more. V usage is TRBV2 and J usage is TRBJ2-3; the D gene is possibly TRBD2 (6 bases). The germline V and J ends were trimmed by 3 bases and 0 bases, with 13 bases remaining between them. Per germline, CDR1 SNHLY and CDR2 FYNNEI. The CDR3 contains 16 residues. The CDR3 DNA follows: TGTGCCAGCAGTGAGGGGGGTTACGCTAGCACAGATACGCAGTATTTT. This encodes CASSEGGYASTDTQYF.

This clonotype was counted many times. CDR3 nucleotides: TGTGCCATCAGTGAGGCAGGATACGAGCAGTACTTC. Amino acids: CAISEAGYEQYF. The chain is built from TRBV10-3 and TRBJ2-7; no firm D call. V lost 2 bases and J lost 4, with 6 bases in between. The germline V gene has CDR1 ENHRY and CDR2 SYGVKD. The CDR3 consists of 12 residues.

The table lists this clonotype with many counts. The chain carries TRBV28 and TRBJ1-1; a possible D gene is TRBD1 (5 bases). With 8 bases removed from V and 4 bases from J, the gap between germline ends came to 11 bases. Germline CDR1 and CDR2: MDHEN and SYDVKM. This CDR3 is built from 12 residues. CDR3 coding DNA: TGTGCCAGCCGCGAAGGGGTCACTGAAGCTTTCTTT. This encodes CASREGVTEAFF.

This chain connects TRBV2 to TRBJ2-1; 11 nucleotides line up with TRBD2. There are 16 residues in the CDR3. CDR1 is SNHLY, CDR2 FYNNEI, per germline. Trimming removed 6 bases from V and 7 bases from J; junction bases left unmatched: 11. The CDR3 loop reads CASRKVAGGPWNEQFF. Here the CDR3 DNA reads TGTGCCAGCAGAAAAGTAGCGGGAGGGCCGTGGAATGAGCAGTTCTTC.

Regarding this clonotype: The junction does not match germline at one end; this may be a read error. The gene calls are TRBV11-2 and TRBJ2-5, with 12 bases lining up with TRBD2. The CDR3 length is 16 residues. CDR1 and CDR2 from the germline V gene are SGHAT and FQNNGV. The CDR3 reads CASSQILAGGSETQYF. The CDR3 DNA follows: TGCGCCAGCAGCCAGATACTAGCGGGAGGTTCAGAGACCCAGTACTTC.

This clonotype has at least ten counts. The chain employs TRBV3-1 and TRBJ1-1; the D is unclear. Trimming removed 3 bases at V and 2 bases at J, with 7 bases between. The CDR3 length is 13 residues. Looked up from germline, CDR1 is LGHDT and CDR2 is YNNKEL (reference sequence). The CDR3 nucleotides are TGTGCCAGCAGCCAGCAGGTAAACACTGAAGCTTTCTTT. Its protein is CASSQQVNTEAFF. The whole variable domain, filled in from reference TRBV3-1 and TRBJ1-1, reads DTAVSQTPKYLVTQMGNDKSIKCEQNLGHDTMYWYKQDSKKFLKIMFSYNNKELIINETVPNRFSPKSPDKAHLNLHINSLELGDSAVYFCASSQQVNTEAFFGQGTRLTVV.

This clonotype turned up a few times. The V and J genes are TRBV19 and TRBJ1-2; D is undetermined. CDR3 length: 14 amino acids. Germline V gene lookup returns CDR1 LNHDA and CDR2 SQIVND (reference sequence). V lost 4 bases, J lost 0 bases, and 9 bases lay in between. DNA for the CDR3: TGTGCCAGTAGTACCGGACGATCTAACTATGGCTACACCTTC. This sequence encodes CASSTGRSNYGYTF.

This clonotype showed up just a few times. The rearrangement joins TRBV10-1 to TRBJ2-1; a possible D gene is TRBD2 (5 bases). In germline, CDR1 is WNHNN, CDR2 SYGVQD (reference sequence). The CDR3 is 14 amino acids. Trimming shortened V by 0 bases and J by 4 bases, and 7 bases separated the two germline ends. The CDR3 region is CASSESTGYNEQFF. CDR3 nucleotide sequence: TGCGCCAGCAGTGAGTCGACGGGGTACAATGAGCAGTTCTTC.

This clonotype was counted at least ten times. The chain is built from TRBV12-3 or TRBV12-4 and TRBJ2-3, with 13 bases that match TRBD2. Losses at the gene ends were 2 bases for V and 6 bases for J; bases not matched to a gene: 17. The CDR3 totals 20 residues. The CDR3 region has the DNA TGTGCCAGCAGTTTACGACAAAGCCGCATGGGACTAGCGGGACCCGATACGCAGTATTTT. As protein: CASSLRQSRMGLAGPDTQYF.

As for this clonotype: This may arise from a read error, as a much more abundant clone is one base away. The V gene is TRBV11-3, the J gene TRBJ2-1; 10 bases are shared with TRBD2. The CDR3 is 14 amino acids. After removal of 4 bases from V and 8 bases from J, the junction contained 5 bases not matched to a gene. Germline-derived CDR1 and CDR2 are SGHNT and YENEEA. CDR3 nucleotides: TGTGCCAGCAGCTCTAGCGGGAGTGGGGATGAGCAGTTCTTC. It is translated as CASSSSGSGDEQFF.

V gene TRBV28 combines with J gene TRBJ2-7; D gene uncertain. The CDR3 covers 14 residues. The germline gives CDR1 MDHEN, CDR2 SYDVKM. V was clipped by 9 bases and J by 3 bases, with 18 bases between them. Written as DNA, the CDR3 is TGTGCCAGTCGACCCAACCCGAGTATCTACGAGCAGTACTTC. Residues: CASRPNPSIYEQYF.

This clonotype was seen many times. The chain combines TRBV7-6 with TRBJ2-1; 11 positions match TRBD2. The CDR3 is 16 residues long. With 5 bases clipped from V and 5 bases from J, the junction kept 8 bases outside the gene matches. Germline lookup yields CDR1 SGHVS and CDR2 FNYEAQ. The CDR3 region has the DNA TGTGCCAGCAGCGTAACTAGCGGGAGTTCCCACAATGAGCAGTTCTTC. It yields the protein CASSVTSGSSHNEQFF.

The sample holds a few counts of this clonotype. This chain connects TRBV11-2 to TRBJ2-1, with D uncertain. Looked up from germline, CDR1 is SGHAT and CDR2 is FQNNGV. V dropped 8 bases and J dropped 7 bases, with 9 bases sitting between them. The CDR3 loop spans 11 amino acids. The CDR3 DNA reads as TGTGCCAGCTCTTGGGCGAATGAGCAGTTCTTC. Protein sequence: CASSWANEQFF.

CDR3 region: CASSSPGHGNYEQYF. As DNA, the CDR3 is TGTGCCAGCAGTTCGCCGGGACACGGAAACTACGAGCAGTACTTC. The V and J genes are TRBV28 and TRBJ2-7; possibly TRBD1 for D (6 bases). CDR3 length: 15 residues. Germline V gene lookup returns CDR1 MDHEN and CDR2 SYDVKM. Trimming stripped 4 bases from V and 3 bases from J, with 16 bases between.

The rearrangement uses TRBV4-3 and TRBJ2-1; D is ambiguous. The CDR3 contains 13 residues. Trimming left V 0 bases short and J 12 bases short, with 12 bases between. Germline V lookup: CDR1 LGHNA, CDR2 YSLEER. CDR3 DNA: TGCGCCAGCAGCCAAGATTCGGAGAGTCGGCAGTTCTTC. Translated: CASSQDSESRQFF.

This clonotype was seen a few times. This sequence joins TRBV12-3 or TRBV12-4 and TRBJ2-3; TRBD2 might be the D (6 bases). V dropped 3 bases and J dropped 3 bases, with 13 bases sitting between them. This CDR3 has 15 amino acids. The CDR3 nucleotides read TGTGCCAGCAGTTTGGGGGGAGTCAGGACAGATACGCAGTATTTT. Translated: CASSLGGVRTDTQYF.